This T cell receptor (beta chain) was sequenced in a study of blood T cell repertoires in COVID-19. About the study: The United States, Italy and Spain were the sources of the acute and convalescent COVID-19 samples. Nucleic acid was either cDNA or gDNA, and it came from T cells, B-cell-depleted T cells, or PBMCs.

With regard to this clone: Other DNA sequences in the same sample also yield this CDR3.

In the authors' methods: Reference gene primer amplification in the assay estimated nucleated cell counts. The method was immunoSEQ multiplex PCR; TCRdb's version includes in-frame clones alone and lacks a portion of them. The V and J calls and clone size are taken from that table; D and trimming were inferred from the DNA. The sample consists of 200,000 to 250,000 clones, around 83% of them appearing once. This sequence originates from a man aged 25 to 45 who had recovered from COVID-19. Sequencing input: peripheral blood.

DNA for the CDR3: TGTGCCAGCAGCGGACCGGGAGGCTATGGCTACACCTTC. It encodes CASSGPGGYGYTF. V usage is TRBV6-4 and J usage is TRBJ1-2; D not certain. Trimming took 6 bases from V and 4 from J, leaving 12 bases between them. Germline CDR1 MRHNA, CDR2 SNTAGT. The CDR3 spans 13 residues.